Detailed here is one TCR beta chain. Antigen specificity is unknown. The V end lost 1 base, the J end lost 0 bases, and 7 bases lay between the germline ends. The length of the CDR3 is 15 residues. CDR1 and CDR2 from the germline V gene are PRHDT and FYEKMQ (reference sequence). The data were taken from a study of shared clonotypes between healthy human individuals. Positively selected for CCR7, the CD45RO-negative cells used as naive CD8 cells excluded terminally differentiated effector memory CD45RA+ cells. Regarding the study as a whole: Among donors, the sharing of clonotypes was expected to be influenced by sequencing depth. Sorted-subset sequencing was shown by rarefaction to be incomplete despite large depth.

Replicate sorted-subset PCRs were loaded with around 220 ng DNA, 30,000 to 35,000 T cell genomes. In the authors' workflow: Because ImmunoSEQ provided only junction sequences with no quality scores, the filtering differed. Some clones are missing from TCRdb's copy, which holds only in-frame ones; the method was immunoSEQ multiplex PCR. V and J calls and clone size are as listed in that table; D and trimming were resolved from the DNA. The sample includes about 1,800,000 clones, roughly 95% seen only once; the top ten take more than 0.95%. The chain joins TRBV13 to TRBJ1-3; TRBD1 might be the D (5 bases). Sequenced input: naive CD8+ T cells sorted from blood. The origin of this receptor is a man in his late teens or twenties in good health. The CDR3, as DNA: TGTGCCAGCAGCTTAGCAGGGCTCTCTGGAAACACCATATATTTT. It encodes CASSLAGLSGNTIYF.